Each of the 7 T cell receptor beta chains below was sequenced from the same sample in a study of response to subunit inactivated influenza vaccine. TCRdb recomputed calls from the RT-PCR reads with MiXCR, one row per CDR3 protein. The repertoire holds 500,000 to 550,000 distinct CDR3 sequences, with 7.6% as singletons. This specimen was PBMCs from blood, taken less than 30 months after vaccination. The receptor set was obtained from a man between 50 and 69 years old who received an inactivated influenza vaccine.

In its sample, this clonotype was seen a few times. This chain links TRBV12-3 or TRBV12-4 with TRBJ1-2, with D possibly matching TRBD1 (6 bases). V gave up 5 bases and J gave up 4 bases, with 11 bases separating them. There are 13 residues in the CDR3. In DNA, the CDR3 is TGTGCCAGCAGTCCTCAGGGGCTCTATGGCTACACCTTC. Amino acids: CASSPQGLYGYTF.

In this sample, this clonotype turned up a few times. The V call is TRBV12-3 or TRBV12-4, the J call TRBJ1-1; unclear D gene. The CDR3 has 14 amino acids. The V and J ends lost 7 bases and 8 bases respectively, with 20 bases between them. CDR3: CASTSRTTAGEAFF. CDR3 DNA sequence: TGTGCCAGCACCTCGCGCACAACAGCCGGAGAAGCTTTCTTT.

The table lists this clonotype with a few counts. This chain links TRBV4-2 with TRBJ2-1; D is tentatively TRBD1 or TRBD2 (7 bases each). Germline assignment: CDR1 LGHNA and CDR2 YNFKEQ. The CDR3 is 18 amino acids. Deletions cut 4 bases from V and 10 bases from J, with 29 bases between. The CDR3 nucleotides read TGTGCCAGCAGCCCTAAGGGGGAAGCGGGACAGACGTCGGGAGAGCAGTTCTTC. It translates to CASSPKGEAGQTSGEQFF.

The rearrangement links TRBV27 to TRBJ2-7; possibly TRBD1 for D (6 bases). The CDR3 loop spans 17 amino acids. With 1 base removed from V and 2 bases from J, the gap between germline ends came to 18 bases. Germline CDR1 and CDR2: MNHEY and SMNVEV (reference sequence). CDR3 region: CASSLFYGGAVTYEQYF. CDR3 nucleotide sequence: TGTGCCAGCAGTTTATTTTATGGGGGCGCGGTCACCTACGAGCAGTACTTC.

The sample holds many counts of this clonotype. This chain's CDR3 is CASSLGASSNQPQHF. Written as DNA, the CDR3 is TGTGCCAGCAGCTTAGGTGCCAGTAGCAATCAGCCCCAGCATTTT. This sequence joins TRBV7-9 and TRBJ1-5; no firm D call. This CDR3 comprises 15 residues. Germline CDR1 is SEHNR and CDR2 is FQNEAQ (reference sequence). Trimming took 1 base from V and 0 from J, leaving 7 bases between them.

This clonotype was observed once. The J gene is TRBJ2-3, the V gene TRBV18; the match to TRBD2 covers 10 bases. The CDR3 covers 19 residues. CDR1 is KGHSH, CDR2 LQKENI, per germline. J was trimmed by 2 bases and V by 3 bases; bases with no gene match: 14. In nucleotides, the CDR3 is TGTGCCAGCTCACCTATTACGCCTAGCGGGGGTATACCCACAGATACGCAGTATTTT. This gives the protein CASSPITPSGGIPTDTQYF.

The V gene is TRBV5-1, the J gene TRBJ1-5; maybe TRBD1 (6 bases). CDR1 is SGHRS, CDR2 YFSETQ, per germline. The CDR3 has 17 residues. V gave up 0 bases and J gave up 0 bases, with 13 bases separating them. The CDR3 sequence is CASSLDTGQYSNQPQHF. CDR3 DNA: TGCGCCAGCAGCTTGGATACAGGGCAATATAGCAATCAGCCCCAGCATTTT. Together with reference TRBV5-1 and TRBJ1-5, the CDR3 gives the full variable domain: KAGVTQTPRYLIKTRGQQVTLSCSPISGHRSVSWYQQTPGQGLQFLFEYFSETQRNKGNFPGRFSGRQFSNSRSEMNVSTLELGDSALYLCASSLDTGQYSNQPQHFGDGTRLSIL.